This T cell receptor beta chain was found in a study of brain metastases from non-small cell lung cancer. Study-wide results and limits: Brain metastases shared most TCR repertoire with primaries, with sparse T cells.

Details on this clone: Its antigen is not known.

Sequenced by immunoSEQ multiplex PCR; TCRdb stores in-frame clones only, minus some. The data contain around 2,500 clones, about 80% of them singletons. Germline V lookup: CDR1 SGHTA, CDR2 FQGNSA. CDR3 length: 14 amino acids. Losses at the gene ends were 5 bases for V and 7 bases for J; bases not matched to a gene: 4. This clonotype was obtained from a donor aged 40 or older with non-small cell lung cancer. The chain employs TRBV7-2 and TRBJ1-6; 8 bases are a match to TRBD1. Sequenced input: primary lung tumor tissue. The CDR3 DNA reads TGTGCCAGCAGCCCTCGGACAGGGAATTCACCCCTCCACTTT. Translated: CASSPRTGNSPLHF.